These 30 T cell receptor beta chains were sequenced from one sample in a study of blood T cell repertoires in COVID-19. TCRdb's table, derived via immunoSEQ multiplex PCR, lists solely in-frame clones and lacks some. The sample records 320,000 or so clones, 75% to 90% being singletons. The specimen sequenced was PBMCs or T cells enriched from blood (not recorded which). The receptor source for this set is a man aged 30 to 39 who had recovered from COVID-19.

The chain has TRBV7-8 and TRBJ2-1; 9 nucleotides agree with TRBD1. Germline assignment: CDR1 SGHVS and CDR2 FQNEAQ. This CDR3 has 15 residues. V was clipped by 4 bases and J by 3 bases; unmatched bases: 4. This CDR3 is CASSSTGGIYNEQFF. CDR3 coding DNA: TGTGCCAGCAGCTCGACAGGGGGGATCTACAATGAGCAGTTCTTC.

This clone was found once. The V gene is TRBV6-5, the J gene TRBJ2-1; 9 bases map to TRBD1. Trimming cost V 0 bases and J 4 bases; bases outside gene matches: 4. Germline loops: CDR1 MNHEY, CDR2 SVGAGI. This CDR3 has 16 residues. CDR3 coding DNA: TGTGCCAGCAGTTACTCGGGACAGGGTTTGTACAATGAGCAGTTCTTC. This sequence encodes CASSYSGQGLYNEQFF.

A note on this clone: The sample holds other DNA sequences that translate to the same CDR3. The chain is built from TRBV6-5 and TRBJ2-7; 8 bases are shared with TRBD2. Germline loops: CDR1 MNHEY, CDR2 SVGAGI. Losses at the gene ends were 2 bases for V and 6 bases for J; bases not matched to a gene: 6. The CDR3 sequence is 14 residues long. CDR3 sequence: CASSYAGGEGEQYF. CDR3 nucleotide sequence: TGTGCCAGCAGTTACGCGGGGGGCGAAGGCGAGCAGTACTTC.

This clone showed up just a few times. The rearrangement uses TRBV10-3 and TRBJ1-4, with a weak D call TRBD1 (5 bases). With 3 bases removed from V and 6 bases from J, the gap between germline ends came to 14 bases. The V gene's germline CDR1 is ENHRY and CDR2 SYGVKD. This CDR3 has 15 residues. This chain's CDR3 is CAISEGGGGDEKLFF. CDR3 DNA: TGTGCCATCAGTGAAGGCGGGGGGGGAGATGAAAAACTGTTTTTT.

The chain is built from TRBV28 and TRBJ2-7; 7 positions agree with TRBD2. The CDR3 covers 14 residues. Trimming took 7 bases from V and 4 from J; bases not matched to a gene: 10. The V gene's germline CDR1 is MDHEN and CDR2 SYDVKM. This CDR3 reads CASIGLADLYEQYF. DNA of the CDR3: TGTGCCAGCATCGGTCTAGCGGATTTATACGAGCAGTACTTC.

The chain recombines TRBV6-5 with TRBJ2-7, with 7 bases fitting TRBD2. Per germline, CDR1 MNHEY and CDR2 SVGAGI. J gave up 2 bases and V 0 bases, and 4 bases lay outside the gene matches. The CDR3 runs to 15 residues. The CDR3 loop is CASSYSGGSTYEQYF. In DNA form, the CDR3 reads TGTGCCAGCAGTTACTCGGGGGGGTCCACCTACGAGCAGTACTTC.

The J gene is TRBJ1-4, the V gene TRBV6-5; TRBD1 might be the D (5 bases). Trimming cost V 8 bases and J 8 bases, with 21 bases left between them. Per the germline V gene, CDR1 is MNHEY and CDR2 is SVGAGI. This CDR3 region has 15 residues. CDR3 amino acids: CASATQGLIGEKLFF. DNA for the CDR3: TGTGCCAGCGCCACCCAGGGACTCATTGGAGAAAAACTGTTTTTT.

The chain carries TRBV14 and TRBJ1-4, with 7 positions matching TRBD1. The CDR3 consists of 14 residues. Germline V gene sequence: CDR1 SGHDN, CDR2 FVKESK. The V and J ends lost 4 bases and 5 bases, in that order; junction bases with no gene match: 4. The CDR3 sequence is CASSPDRRNEKLFF. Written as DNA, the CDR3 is TGTGCCAGCAGCCCGGACAGGAGAAATGAAAAACTGTTTTTT.

CDR3 residues: CASSLGQNTEAFF. The CDR3 nucleotides read TGTGCCAGCAGCCTCGGACAGAACACTGAAGCTTTCTTT. The gene calls are TRBV7-9 and TRBJ1-1, with D possibly TRBD1 on 5 matching bases. The CDR3 sequence is 13 residues long. The germline V and J ends were trimmed by 5 bases and 1 base, with 8 bases remaining between them. The germline V gene has CDR1 SEHNR and CDR2 FQNEAQ (reference sequence).

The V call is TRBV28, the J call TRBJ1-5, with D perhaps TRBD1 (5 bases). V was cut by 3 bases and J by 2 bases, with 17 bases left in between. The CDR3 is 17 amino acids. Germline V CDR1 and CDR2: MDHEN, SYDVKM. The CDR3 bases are TGTGCCAGCAGTTTCTCAGGGCGGGGAGGCGGCAATCAGCCCCAGCATTTT. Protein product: CASSFSGRGGGNQPQHF.

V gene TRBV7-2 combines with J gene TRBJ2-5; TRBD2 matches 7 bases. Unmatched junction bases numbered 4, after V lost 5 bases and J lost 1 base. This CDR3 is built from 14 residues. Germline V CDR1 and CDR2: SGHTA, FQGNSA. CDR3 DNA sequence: TGTGCCAGCAGCAGACCTAGCGGCCAAGAGACCCAGTACTTC. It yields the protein CASSRPSGQETQYF.

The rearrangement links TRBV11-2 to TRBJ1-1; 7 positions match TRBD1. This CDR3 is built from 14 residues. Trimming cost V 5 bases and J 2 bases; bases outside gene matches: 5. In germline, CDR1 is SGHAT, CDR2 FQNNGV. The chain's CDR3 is CASSPDRDNTEAFF. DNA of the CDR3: TGTGCCAGCAGCCCCGACAGGGATAACACTGAAGCTTTCTTT.

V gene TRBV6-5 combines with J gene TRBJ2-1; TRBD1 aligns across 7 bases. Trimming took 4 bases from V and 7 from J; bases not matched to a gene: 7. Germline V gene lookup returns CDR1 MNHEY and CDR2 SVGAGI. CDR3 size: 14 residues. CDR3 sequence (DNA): TGTGCCAGCAGTTGGACAGGAGGTGTGAATGAGCAGTTCTTC. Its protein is CASSWTGGVNEQFF.

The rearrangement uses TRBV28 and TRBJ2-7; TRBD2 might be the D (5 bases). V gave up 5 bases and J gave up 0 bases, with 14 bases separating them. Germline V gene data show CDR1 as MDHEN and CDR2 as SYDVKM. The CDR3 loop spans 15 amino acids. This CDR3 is CASSPPPEGSYEQYF. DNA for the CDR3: TGTGCCAGCAGTCCACCCCCCGAGGGCTCCTACGAGCAGTACTTC.

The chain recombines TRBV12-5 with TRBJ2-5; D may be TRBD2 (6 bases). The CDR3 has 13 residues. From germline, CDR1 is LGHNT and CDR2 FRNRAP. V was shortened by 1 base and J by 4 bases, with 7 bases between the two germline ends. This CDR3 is CASGLGGGETQYF. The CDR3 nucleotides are TGTGCTAGTGGTTTGGGGGGAGGAGAGACCCAGTACTTC. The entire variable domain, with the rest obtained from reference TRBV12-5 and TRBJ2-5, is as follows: DARVTQTPRHKVTEMGQEVTMRCQPILGHNTVFWYRQTMMQGLELLAYFRNRAPLDDSGMPKDRFSAEMPDATLATLKIQPSEPRDSAVYFCASGLGGGETQYFGPGTRLLVL.

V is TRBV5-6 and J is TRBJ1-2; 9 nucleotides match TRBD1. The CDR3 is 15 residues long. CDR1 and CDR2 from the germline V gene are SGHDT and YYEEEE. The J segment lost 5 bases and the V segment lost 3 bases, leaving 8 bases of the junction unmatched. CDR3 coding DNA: TGTGCCAGCAGCTGGGACGGACAGGGGACTTATGGCTACACCTTC. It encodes CASSWDGQGTYGYTF.

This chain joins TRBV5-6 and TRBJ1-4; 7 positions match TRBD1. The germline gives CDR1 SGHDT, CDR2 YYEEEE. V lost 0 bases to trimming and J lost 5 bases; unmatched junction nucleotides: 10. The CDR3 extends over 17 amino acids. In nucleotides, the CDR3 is TGTGCCAGCAGCTTGGCCAATTCAGGGGGTCAAAATGAAAAACTGTTTTTT. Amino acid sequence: CASSLANSGGQNEKLFF.

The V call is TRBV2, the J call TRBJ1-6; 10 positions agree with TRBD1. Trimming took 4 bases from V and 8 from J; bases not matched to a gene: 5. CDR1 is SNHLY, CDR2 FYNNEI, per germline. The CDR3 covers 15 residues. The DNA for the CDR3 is TGTGCCAGCAGTGTCGCCGGACAGGGGGATTCACCCCTCCACTTT. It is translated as CASSVAGQGDSPLHF.

CDR3 amino acids: CASSLSGGAYEQYF. CDR3 sequence (DNA): TGTGCCAGTAGTCTAAGCGGGGGGGCCTACGAGCAGTACTTC. This sequence joins TRBV19 and TRBJ2-7, with TRBD2 matching over 10 bases. The CDR3 contains 14 residues. Germline assignment: CDR1 LNHDA and CDR2 SQIVND (reference sequence). With 5 bases clipped from V and 2 bases from J, the junction kept 3 bases outside the gene matches.

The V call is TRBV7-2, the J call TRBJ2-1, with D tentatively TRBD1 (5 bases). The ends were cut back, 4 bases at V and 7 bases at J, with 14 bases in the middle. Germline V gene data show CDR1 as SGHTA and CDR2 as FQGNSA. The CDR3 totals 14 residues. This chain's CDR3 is CASSSLQGVNEQFF. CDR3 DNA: TGTGCCAGCAGCTCCCTGCAGGGTGTAAATGAGCAGTTCTTC. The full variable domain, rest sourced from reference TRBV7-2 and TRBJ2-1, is GAGVSQSPSNKVTEKGKDVELRCDPISGHTALYWYRQSLGQGLEFLIYFQGNSAPDKSGLPSDRFSAERTGGSVSTLTIQRTQQEDSAVYLCASSSLQGVNEQFFGPGTRLTVL.

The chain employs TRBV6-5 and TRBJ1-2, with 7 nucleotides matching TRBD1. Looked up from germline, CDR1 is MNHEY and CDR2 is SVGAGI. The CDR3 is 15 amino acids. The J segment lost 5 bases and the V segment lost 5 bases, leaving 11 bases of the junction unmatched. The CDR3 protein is CASSTSGQNLYGYTF. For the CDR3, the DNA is TGTGCCAGCAGTACCTCGGGACAGAATCTTTATGGCTACACCTTC.

The CDR3 nucleotides read TGTGCCAGCAGCTTAGAAGGGAGCACTGAAGCTTTCTTT. Residues: CASSLEGSTEAFF. The rearrangement links TRBV13 to TRBJ1-1, with unresolved D. This CDR3 is 13 amino acids long. The V gene's germline CDR1 is PRHDT and CDR2 FYEKMQ (reference sequence). Trimming stripped 1 base from V and 4 bases from J, with 7 bases between.

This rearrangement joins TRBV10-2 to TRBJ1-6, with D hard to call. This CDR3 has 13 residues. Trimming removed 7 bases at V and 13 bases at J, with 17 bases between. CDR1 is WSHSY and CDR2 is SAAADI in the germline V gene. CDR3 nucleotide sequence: TGCGCCAGCATTCCGGCCGCCCCGGGTCCCCTCCACTTT. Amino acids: CASIPAAPGPLHF.

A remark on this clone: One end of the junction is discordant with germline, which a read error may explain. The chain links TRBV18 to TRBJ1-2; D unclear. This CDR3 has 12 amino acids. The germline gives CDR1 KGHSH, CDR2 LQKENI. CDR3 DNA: TGTGCCAGCTCACCTAATATGCCTCCATCAGACTTC. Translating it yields CASSPNMPPSDF.

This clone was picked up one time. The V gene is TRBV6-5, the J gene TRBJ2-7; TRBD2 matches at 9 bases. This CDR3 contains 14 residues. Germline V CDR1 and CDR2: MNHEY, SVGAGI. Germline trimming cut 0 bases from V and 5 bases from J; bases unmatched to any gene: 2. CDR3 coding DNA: TGTGCCAGCAGTTACTCGCGGGGGGGCCACGAGCAGTACTTC. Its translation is CASSYSRGGHEQYF.

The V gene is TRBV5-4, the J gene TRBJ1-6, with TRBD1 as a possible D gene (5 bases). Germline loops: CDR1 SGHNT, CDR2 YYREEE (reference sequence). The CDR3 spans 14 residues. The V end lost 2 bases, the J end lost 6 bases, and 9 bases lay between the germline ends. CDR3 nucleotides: TGTGCCAGCAGCTTTGACAGATCTAATTCACCCCTCCACTTT. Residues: CASSFDRSNSPLHF.

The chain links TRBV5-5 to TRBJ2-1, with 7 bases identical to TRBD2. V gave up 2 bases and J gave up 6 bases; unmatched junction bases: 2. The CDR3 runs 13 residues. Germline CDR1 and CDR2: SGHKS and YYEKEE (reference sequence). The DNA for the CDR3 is TGTGCCAGCAGCTTTAAGCGGGGCAATGAGCAGTTCTTC. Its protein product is CASSFKRGNEQFF. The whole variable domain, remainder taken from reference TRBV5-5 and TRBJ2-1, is DAGVTQSPTHLIKTRGQQVTLRCSPISGHKSVSWYQQVLGQGPQFIFQYYEKEERGRGNFPDRFSARQFPNYSSELNVNALLLGDSALYLCASSFKRGNEQFFGPGTRLTVL.

CDR3 sequence (DNA): TGTGCCAGCAGCTTAGTTAGCCCAGTCGGAGGGAGAGATACGCAGTATTTT. Translated: CASSLVSPVGGRDTQYF. The chain has TRBV7-8 and TRBJ2-3; tentatively, D is TRBD2 (6 bases). Trimming left V 1 base short and J 5 bases short, with 19 bases between. Germline CDR1 SGHVS, CDR2 FQNEAQ. CDR3 size: 17 residues.

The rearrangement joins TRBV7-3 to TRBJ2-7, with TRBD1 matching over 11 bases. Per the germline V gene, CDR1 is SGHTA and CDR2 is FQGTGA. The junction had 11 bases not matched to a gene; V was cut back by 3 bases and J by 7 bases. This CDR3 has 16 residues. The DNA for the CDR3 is TGTGCCAGCAGCTTTATTCGGACAGGGGGCGCAGAAGAGCAGTACTTC. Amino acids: CASSFIRTGGAEEQYF.

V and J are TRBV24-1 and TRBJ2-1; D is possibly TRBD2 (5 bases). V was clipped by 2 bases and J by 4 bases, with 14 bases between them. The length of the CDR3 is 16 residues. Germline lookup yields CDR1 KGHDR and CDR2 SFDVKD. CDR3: CATSDSISRAYNEQFF. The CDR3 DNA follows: TGTGCCACCAGTGATTCGATCTCGCGGGCTTACAATGAGCAGTTCTTC.